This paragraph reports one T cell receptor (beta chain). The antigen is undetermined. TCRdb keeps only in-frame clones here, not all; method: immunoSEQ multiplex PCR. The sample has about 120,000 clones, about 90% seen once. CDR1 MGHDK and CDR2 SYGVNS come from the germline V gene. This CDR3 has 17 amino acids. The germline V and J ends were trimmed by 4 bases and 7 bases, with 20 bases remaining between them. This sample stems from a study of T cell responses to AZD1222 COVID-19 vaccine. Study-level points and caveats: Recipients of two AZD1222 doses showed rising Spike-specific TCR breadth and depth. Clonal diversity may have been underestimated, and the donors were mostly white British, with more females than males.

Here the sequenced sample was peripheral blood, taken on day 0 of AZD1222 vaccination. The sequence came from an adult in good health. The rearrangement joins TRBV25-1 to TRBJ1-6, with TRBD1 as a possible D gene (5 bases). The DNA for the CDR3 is TGTGCCAGCAGTGGGGGCCAGGGCAGGGCGTCAAATTCACCCCTCCACTTT. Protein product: CASSGGQGRASNSPLHF.